This T cell receptor (beta chain) comes out of a study of metastatic and nonmetastatic thyroid tumors. Background on the study: Patients with malignant and benign thyroid disease provided blood and tumor or nodule tissue, whose repertoires were compared.

Comment on this clone: Its antigen is unidentified.

Every patient was untreated before thyroid surgery. Authors' analysis steps: A distant-metastasis classifier for papillary thyroid cancer was built using CDR3 differences across clinicopathological groups. Using MiXCR, TCRdb re-called clones from the PCR reads. TCRdb, not the original authors, processed these V and J calls. The sample has approximately 41,000 clones, approximately 28% seen once; the top ten hold over 8%. The CDR3 extends over 16 amino acids. V lost 3 bases, J lost 5 bases, and 12 bases stayed unmatched. Germline V gene data show CDR1 as SGDLS and CDR2 as YYNGEE. Overall study results and limits: Across blood and tumor, TCR beta diversity in malignant thyroid tumors was reportedly significantly higher than in benign nodules.

Source material: blood. This receptor was identified in a male donor with papillary thyroid cancer or a benign thyroid nodule (not recorded which). Some clones in this sample may be carry-over from other donors' samples. The V call is TRBV9, the J call TRBJ2-5; 8 bases align to TRBD1. Here the CDR3 DNA reads TGTGCCAGCAGCGCCGGGACAGGTGGCTCTCTTGAGACCCAGTACTTC. This translates into CASSAGTGGSLETQYF.